This T cell receptor (beta chain) was sequenced for a study of regulatory T cells in long-lasting Graves disease. Points from the study as a whole: TCR diversity in persistent Graves' patients was below that of newly diagnosed ones. Those with persistent disease had in common more public clonotypes (around 2,500) than new patients (about 970). Persistent disease preferred TRBV28, TRBJ1-2 and TRBJ2-5.

This clonotype was seen at least ten times. Antigen: not known. For TCR beta, libraries came from iRepertoire HTBI primers and Arm-PCR of CDR3 regions. MiXCR, applied by TCRdb to the multiplex PCR reads, yields one record per CDR3 protein. The table includes 700,000 or so distinct CDR3 sequences, 30% detected once. Specified time point: persistent/refractory GD, antithyroid drugs over 5 years with positive TRAb. RNA extracted from PBMCs served as the sequencing template. Trimming pared 5 bases from V and 3 bases from J, leaving 14 bases between. The CDR3 extends over 14 amino acids. This specimen consisted of peripheral blood mononuclear cells (PBMCs), obtained when the disease was refractory, from a patient treated with antithyroid drugs. The source of this sequence is a female donor with Graves disease. The V call is TRBV12-3 or TRBV12-4, the J call TRBJ2-7; a weak D match, TRBD1 (5 bases). CDR3 nucleotide sequence: TGTGCCAGCAGTCCGGTCTTCAGGGTCTACGAGCAGTACTTC. Translating it yields CASSPVFRVYEQYF.